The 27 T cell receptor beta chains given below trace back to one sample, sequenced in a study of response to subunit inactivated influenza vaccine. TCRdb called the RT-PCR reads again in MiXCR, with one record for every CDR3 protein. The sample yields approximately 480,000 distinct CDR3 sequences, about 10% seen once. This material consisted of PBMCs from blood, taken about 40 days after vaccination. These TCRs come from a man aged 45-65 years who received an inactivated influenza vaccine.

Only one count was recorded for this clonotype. The CDR3 protein is CASSHCTSGSGELFF. The CDR3 DNA follows: TGTGCCAGCAGTCATTGCACTTCAGGGTCCGGGGAGCTGTTTTTT. V is TRBV14 and J is TRBJ2-2; D is perhaps TRBD1 (5 bases). Germline V lookup: CDR1 SGHDN, CDR2 FVKESK. V was cut by 6 bases and J by 6 bases, with 17 bases left in between. This CDR3 has 15 residues.

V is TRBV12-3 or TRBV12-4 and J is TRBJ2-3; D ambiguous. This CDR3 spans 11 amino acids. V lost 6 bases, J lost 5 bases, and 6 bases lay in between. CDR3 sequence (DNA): TGTGCCAGCAGCAAATTAGATACGCAGTATTTT. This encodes CASSKLDTQYF.

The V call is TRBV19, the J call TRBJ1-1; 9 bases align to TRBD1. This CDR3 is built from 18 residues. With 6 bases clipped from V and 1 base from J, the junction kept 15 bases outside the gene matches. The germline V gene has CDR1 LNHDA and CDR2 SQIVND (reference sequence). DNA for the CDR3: TGTGCCAGTAGGAGTAATAAGGGACAGGGCTTGGGGAACACTGAAGCTTTCTTT. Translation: CASRSNKGQGLGNTEAFF.

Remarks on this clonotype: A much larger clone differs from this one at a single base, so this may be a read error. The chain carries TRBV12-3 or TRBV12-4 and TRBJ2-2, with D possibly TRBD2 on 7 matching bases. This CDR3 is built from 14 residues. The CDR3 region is CASRNTGHSGELSF. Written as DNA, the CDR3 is TGTGCCAGCAGGAACACAGGGCACAGCGGGGAGCTGTCTTTT.

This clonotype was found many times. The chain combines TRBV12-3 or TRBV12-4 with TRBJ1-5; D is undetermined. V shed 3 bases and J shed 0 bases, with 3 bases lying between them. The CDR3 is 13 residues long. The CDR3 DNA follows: TGTGCCAGCAGTTTCGGTAGCAATCAGCCCCAGCATTTT. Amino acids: CASSFGSNQPQHF.

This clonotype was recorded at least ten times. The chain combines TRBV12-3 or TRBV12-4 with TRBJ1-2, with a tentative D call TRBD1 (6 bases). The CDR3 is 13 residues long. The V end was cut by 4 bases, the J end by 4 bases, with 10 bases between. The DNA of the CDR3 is TGTGCCAGCAGTTACCCAGGGGTCTATGGCTACACCTTC. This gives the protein CASSYPGVYGYTF.

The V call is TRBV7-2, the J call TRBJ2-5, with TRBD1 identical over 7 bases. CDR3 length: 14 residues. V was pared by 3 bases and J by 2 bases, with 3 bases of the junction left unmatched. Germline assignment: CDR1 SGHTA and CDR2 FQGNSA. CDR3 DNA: TGTGCCAGCAGCTTGCAGACAGGGCAAGAGACCCAGTACTTC. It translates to CASSLQTGQETQYF.

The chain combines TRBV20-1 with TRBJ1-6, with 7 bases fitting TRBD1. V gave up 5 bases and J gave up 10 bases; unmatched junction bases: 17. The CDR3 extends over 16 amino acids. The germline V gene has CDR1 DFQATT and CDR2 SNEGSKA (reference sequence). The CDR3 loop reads CSAPKPMTGSGSPLHF. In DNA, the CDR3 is TGCAGTGCTCCCAAACCCATGACAGGGTCTGGATCACCCCTCCACTTT.

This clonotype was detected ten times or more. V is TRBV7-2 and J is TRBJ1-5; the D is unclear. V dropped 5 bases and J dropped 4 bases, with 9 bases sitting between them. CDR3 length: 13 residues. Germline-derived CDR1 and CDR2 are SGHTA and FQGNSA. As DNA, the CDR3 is TGTGCCAGCAGCGCAGCGGGGAATCAGCCCCAGCATTTT. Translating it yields CASSAAGNQPQHF.

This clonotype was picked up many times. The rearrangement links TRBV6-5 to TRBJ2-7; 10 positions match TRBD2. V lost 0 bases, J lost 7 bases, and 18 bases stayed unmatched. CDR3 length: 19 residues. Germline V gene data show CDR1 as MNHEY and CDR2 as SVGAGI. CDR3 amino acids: CASSYSKTSGISPSREQYF. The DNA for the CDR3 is TGTGCCAGCAGTTACTCGAAAACTAGCGGGATATCACCTTCTAGAGAGCAGTACTTC.

The CDR3 sequence is CASSLGETEAFF. CDR3 in DNA: TGTGCCAGCAGCTTAGGGGAAACTGAAGCTTTCTTT. The chain joins TRBV7-9 to TRBJ1-1; D uncertain. V lost 1 base to trimming and J lost 5 bases, with 5 bases between them. The CDR3 has 12 residues. CDR1 and CDR2 (germline): SEHNR, FQNEAQ (reference sequence).

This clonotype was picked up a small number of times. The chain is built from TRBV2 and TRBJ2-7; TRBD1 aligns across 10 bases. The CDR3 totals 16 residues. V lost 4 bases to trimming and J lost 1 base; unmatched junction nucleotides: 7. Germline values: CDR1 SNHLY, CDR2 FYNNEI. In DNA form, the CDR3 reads TGTGCCAGCAGTGTTGGTCGGGACAGGGGATCCTACGAGCAGTACTTC. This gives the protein CASSVGRDRGSYEQYF.

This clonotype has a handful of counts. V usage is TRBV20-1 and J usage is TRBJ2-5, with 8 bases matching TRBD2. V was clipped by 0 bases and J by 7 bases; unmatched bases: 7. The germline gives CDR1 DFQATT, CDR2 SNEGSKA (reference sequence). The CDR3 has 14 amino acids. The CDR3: CSAREPHGGGTQYF. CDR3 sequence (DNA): TGCAGTGCTAGAGAACCTCACGGGGGGGGGACCCAGTACTTC.

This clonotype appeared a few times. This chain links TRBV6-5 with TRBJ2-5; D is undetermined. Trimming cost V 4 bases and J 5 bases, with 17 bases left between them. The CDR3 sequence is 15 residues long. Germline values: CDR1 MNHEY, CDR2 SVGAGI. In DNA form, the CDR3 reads TGTGCCAGCAGTTCAGATAAGGGAAGAAGGGAGACCCAGTACTTC. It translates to CASSSDKGRRETQYF.

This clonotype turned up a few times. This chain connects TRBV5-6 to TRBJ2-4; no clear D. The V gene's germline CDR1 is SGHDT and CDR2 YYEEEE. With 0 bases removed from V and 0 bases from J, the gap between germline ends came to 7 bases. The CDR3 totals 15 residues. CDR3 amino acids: CASSLELLAKNIQYF. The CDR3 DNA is TGTGCCAGCAGCTTGGAACTATTAGCCAAAAACATTCAGTACTTC.

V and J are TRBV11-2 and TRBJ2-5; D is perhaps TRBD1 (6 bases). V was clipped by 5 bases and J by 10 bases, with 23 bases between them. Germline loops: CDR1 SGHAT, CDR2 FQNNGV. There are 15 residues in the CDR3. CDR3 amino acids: CASSPSDSSWGSQYF. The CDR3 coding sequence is TGTGCCAGCAGCCCATCGGACAGCTCTTGGGGGAGCCAGTACTTC.

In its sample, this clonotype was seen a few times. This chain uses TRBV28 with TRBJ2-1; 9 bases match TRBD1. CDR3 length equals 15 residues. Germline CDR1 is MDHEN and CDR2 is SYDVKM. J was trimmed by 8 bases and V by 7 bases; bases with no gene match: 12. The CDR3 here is CASTDVGTGFHEQFF. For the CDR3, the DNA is TGTGCCAGCACCGATGTCGGGACAGGGTTCCATGAGCAGTTCTTC.

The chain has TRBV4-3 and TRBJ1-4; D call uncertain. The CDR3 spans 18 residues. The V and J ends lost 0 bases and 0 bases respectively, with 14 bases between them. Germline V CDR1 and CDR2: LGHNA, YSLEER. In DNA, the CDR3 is TGCGCCAGCAGCCAAGATAGGCCGGCAGGCACAACTAATGAAAAACTGTTTTTT. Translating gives CASSQDRPAGTTNEKLFF.

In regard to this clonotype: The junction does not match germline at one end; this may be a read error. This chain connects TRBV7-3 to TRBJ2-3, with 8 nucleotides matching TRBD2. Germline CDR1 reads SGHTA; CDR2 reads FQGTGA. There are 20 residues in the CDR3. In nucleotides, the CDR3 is TGTGCCAGCAGCCTAACGTATCCGGGAGGGCCTATGGCGGGCACAGATACGCAGTATTTT. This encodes CASSLTYPGGPMAGTDTQYF.

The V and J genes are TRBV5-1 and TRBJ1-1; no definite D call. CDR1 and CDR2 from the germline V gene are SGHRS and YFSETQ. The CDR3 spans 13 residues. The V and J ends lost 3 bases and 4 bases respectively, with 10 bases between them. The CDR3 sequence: CASSSDPRTEAFF. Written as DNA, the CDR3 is TGCGCCAGCAGCTCGGACCCACGCACTGAAGCTTTCTTT.

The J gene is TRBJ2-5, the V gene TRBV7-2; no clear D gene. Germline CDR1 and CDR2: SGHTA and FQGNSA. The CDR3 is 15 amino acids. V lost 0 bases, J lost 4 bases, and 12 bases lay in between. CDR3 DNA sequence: TGTGCCAGCAGCTTAGCGTTAGGCAGCTTAGAGACCCAGTACTTC. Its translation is CASSLALGSLETQYF.

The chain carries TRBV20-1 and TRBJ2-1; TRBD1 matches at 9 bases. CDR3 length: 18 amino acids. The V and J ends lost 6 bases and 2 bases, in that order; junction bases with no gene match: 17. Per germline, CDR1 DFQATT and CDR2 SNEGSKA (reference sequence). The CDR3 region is CSATPGTGWPPPYNEQFF. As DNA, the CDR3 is TGCAGTGCCACTCCCGGGACAGGGTGGCCTCCACCCTACAATGAGCAGTTCTTC.

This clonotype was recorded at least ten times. The CDR3 sequence: CASSAQRGSTDTQYF. For the CDR3, the DNA is TGTGCCAGCAGCGCACAAAGGGGAAGCACAGATACGCAGTATTTT. This sequence joins TRBV7-2 and TRBJ2-3; D perhaps matches TRBD1 (5 bases). CDR3 length equals 15 residues. Germline CDR1 SGHTA, CDR2 FQGNSA. Between the trimmed V and J ends, which lost 5 bases and 0 bases, there was a span of 12 bases.

CDR3 protein: CASSVTGTTSYNEQFF. CDR3 bases: TGTGCCAGCAGTGTAACAGGGACTACCTCCTACAATGAGCAGTTCTTC. This rearrangement joins TRBV28 to TRBJ2-1; tentatively, D is TRBD2 (7 bases). Between the trimmed V and J ends, which lost 5 bases and 0 bases, there was a span of 14 bases. CDR3 size: 16 residues. Germline V gene data show CDR1 as MDHEN and CDR2 as SYDVKM. Combining the CDR3 with reference TRBV28 and TRBJ2-1 gives the whole variable domain DVKVTQSSRYLVKRTGEKVFLECVQDMDHENMFWYRQDPGLGLRLIYFSYDVKMKEKGDIPEGYSVSREKKERFSLILESASTNQTSMYLCASSVTGTTSYNEQFFGPGTRLTVL.

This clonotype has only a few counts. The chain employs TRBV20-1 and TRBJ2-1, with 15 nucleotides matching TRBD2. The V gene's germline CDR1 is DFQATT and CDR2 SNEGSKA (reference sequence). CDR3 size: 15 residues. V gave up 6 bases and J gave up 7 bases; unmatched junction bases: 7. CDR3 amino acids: CSAGGGTSGRNEQFF. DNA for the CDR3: TGCAGTGCCGGAGGCGGGACTAGCGGGAGGAATGAGCAGTTCTTC.

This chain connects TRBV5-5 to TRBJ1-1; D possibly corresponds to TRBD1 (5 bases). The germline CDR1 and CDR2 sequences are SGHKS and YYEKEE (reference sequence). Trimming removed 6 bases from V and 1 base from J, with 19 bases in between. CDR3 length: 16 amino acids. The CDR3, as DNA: TGTGCCAGCACCTTCCAACTAAGGACATCGAACACTGAAGCTTTCTTT. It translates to CASTFQLRTSNTEAFF.

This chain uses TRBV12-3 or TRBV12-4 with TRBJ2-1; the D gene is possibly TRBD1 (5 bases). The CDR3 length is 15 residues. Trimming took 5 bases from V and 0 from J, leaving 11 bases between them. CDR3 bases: TGTGCCAGCAGTCAAGACAGAATCTCCTACAATGAGCAGTTCTTC. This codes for CASSQDRISYNEQFF.